This T cell receptor (beta chain) was sequenced during a study of low-dose radiotherapy and immunotherapy resistance in tumors. Study details: Participants were given intravenous cyclophosphamide 200 mg/m2 every two weeks, one day before radiation and immunotherapy.

TRAV- and TRBV-specific primers primed first-strand cDNA, covering alpha and beta chains. For amplifying TCRs, the PCR ran for roughly 20 cycles with Phusion, which was used together with a constant-region primer and the adapter on the V primers. In vitro transcription amplified the mRNA that had been isolated. TCRdb redid the calling of the reads with MiXCR, one entry per CDR3 protein. Found here are some 13,000 distinct CDR3 sequences, 75% of them singletons; the top ten hold 4.5% to 5%. As their treatment, donors received nivolumab, ipilimumab, aspirin, low-dose cyclophosphamide and low-dose radiotherapy. CDR1 SGHRS and CDR2 YFSETQ come from the germline V gene. The CDR3 length is 17 residues. The V gene lost 3 bases and the J gene lost 3 bases, with 19 bases spanning the gap.

The J gene is TRBJ1-5, the V gene TRBV5-1; the D gene is possibly TRBD1 (6 bases). This clonotype originated in a human donor with advanced metastatic prostate, ovarian, gallbladder or colorectal cancer (not recorded which). This table probably holds off-target reads from a library built for another chain. The CDR3 protein is CASSSSRGDRFNQPQHF. For the CDR3, the DNA is TGCGCCAGCAGCTCCTCTCGGGGAGACAGGTTCAATCAGCCCCAGCATTTT.